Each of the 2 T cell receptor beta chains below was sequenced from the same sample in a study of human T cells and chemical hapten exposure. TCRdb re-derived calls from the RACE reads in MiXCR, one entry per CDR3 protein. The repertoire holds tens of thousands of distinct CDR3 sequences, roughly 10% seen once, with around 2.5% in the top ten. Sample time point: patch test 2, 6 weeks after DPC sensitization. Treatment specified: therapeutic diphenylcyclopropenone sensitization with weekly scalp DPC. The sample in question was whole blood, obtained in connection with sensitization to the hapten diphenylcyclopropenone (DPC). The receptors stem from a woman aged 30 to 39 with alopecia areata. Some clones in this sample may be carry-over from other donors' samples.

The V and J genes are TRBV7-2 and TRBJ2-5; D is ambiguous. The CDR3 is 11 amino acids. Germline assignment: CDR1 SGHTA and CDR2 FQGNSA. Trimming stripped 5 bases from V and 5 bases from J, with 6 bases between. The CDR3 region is CASSPMETQYF. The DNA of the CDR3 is TGTGCCAGCAGCCCGATGGAGACCCAGTACTTC.

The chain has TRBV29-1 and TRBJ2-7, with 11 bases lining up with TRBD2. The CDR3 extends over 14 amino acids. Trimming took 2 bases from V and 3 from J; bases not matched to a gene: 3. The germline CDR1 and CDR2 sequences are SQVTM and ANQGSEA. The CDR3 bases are TGCAGCGTTGAACTTGGGACTAGCGGCTACGAGCAGTACTTC. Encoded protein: CSVELGTSGYEQYF.